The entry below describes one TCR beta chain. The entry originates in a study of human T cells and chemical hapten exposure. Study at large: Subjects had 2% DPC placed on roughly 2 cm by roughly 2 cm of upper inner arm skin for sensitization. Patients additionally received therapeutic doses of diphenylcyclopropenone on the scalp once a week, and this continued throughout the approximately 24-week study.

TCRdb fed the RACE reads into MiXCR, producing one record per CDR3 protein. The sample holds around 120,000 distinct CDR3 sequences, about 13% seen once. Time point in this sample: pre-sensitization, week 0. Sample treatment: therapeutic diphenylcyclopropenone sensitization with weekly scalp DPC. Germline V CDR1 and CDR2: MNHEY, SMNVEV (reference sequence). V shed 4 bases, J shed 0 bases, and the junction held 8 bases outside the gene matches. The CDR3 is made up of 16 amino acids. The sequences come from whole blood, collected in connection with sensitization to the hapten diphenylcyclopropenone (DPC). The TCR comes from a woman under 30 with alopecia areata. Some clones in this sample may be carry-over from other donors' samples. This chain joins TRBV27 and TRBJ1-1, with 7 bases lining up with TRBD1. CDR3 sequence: CASSSTTGTLNTEAFF. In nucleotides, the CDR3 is TGTGCCAGCAGTTCAACGACAGGGACGCTGAACACTGAAGCTTTCTTT.